The T cell receptor beta chain under discussion was sequenced for a study of T cells in localized non-small cell lung cancer. This clone is large (0.1 to 1%) within its sample. Its matching antigen is unknown. Sequencing was performed with immunoSEQ multiplex PCR; in TCRdb, only in-frame clones are kept and a portion is missing. The repertoire has under 3,500 clones, 27% of them found once; the top ten carry 6% to 9%. General study results and limits: Appearances in adjacent lung were noted for a median roughly 50 of the top 100 tumor clones.

Trimming took 0 bases from V and 3 from J, leaving 6 bases between them. From germline, CDR1 is GTSNPN and CDR2 SVGIG (reference sequence). The CDR3 has 13 residues. The material was normal lung tissue next to the tumor, obtained before any cancer treatment. The chain links TRBV30 to TRBJ1-5; no reliable D call. The TCR sequence derives from a man between 35 and 75 years old with stage I lung adenocarcinoma. The CDR3 loop is CAWSVQPNQPQHF. The CDR3 DNA reads as TGTGCCTGGAGTGTGCAGCCCAATCAGCCCCAGCATTTT.